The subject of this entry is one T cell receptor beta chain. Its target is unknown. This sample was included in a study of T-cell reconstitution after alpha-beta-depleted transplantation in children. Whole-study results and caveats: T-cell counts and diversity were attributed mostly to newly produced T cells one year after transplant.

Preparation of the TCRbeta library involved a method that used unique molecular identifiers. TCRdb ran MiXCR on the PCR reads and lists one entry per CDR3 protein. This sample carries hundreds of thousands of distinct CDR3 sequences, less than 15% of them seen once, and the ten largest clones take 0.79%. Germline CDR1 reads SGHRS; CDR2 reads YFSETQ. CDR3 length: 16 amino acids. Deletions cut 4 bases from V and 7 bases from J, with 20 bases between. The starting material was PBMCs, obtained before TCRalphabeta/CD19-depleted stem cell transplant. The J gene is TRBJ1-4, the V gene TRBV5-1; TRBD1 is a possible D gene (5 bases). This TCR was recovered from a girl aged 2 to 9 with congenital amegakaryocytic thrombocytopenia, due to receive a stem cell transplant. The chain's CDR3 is CASSRDPGPRGEKLFF. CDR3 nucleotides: TGCGCCAGCAGCAGGGATCCGGGACCCCGGGGTGAAAAACTGTTTTTT.